A single sample gave rise to the 27 T cell receptor beta chains below, sequenced in a study of cytomegalovirus exposure and HLA in healthy donors. PCR was performed using 60 Vbeta and 13 Jbeta primers. Sequencing used immunoSEQ multiplex PCR; TCRdb keeps in-frame clones, though not all of them. The sample carries some 130,000 clones, around three quarters recorded once. The source material was PBMCs. The receptors were sampled from a man younger than 45 in good health.

The CDR3 spells CASSLTRAAGGDYGYTF. The CDR3 region has the DNA TGTGCCAGCAGTCTGACCCGGGCCGCGGGGGGGGACTATGGCTACACCTTC. The chain links TRBV28 to TRBJ1-2, with a weak D call TRBD1 (5 bases). The V gene's germline CDR1 is MDHEN and CDR2 SYDVKM. The CDR3 is 17 amino acids. Trimming left V 5 bases short and J 3 bases short, with 22 bases between.

The chain has TRBV6-5 and TRBJ1-4, with TRBD1 as a possible D gene (5 bases). This CDR3 region has 13 residues. Per germline, CDR1 MNHEY and CDR2 SVGAGI. Trimming removed 4 bases from V and 11 bases from J, with 14 bases in between. In DNA form, the CDR3 reads TGTGCCAGCAGTTCAGGAGGGGCGCGGAAACTGTTTTTT. This codes for CASSSGGARKLFF.

The genes are TRBV6-5 and TRBJ2-7, with D perhaps matching TRBD1 (6 bases). The CDR3 length is 14 residues. The germline V gene encodes CDR1 MNHEY and CDR2 SVGAGI. V was clipped by 6 bases and J by 7 bases, with 19 bases between them. Written as DNA, the CDR3 is TGTGCCAGCAGCCCCAGGGGACGGAATAGTGAGCAGTACTTC. Translating it yields CASSPRGRNSEQYF.

This CDR3 is CASSWIGGLNEQFF. CDR3 bases: TGTGCCAGCAGTTGGATAGGGGGCTTGAATGAGCAGTTCTTC. The rearrangement uses TRBV27 and TRBJ2-1; 7 bases fit TRBD1. The junction had 7 bases not matched to a gene; V was cut back by 4 bases and J by 7 bases. Per the germline V gene, CDR1 is MNHEY and CDR2 is SMNVEV (reference sequence). CDR3 length: 14 residues.

This chain uses TRBV15 with TRBJ1-2; 9 bases fit TRBD1. J was trimmed by 5 bases and V by 3 bases; bases with no gene match: 13. This CDR3 comprises 17 residues. Germline values: CDR1 LNHNV, CDR2 YYDKDF (reference sequence). The CDR3 region has the DNA TGTGCCACCAGCAGGCTATTGGGACAGGGAAAAACTTATGGCTACACCTTC. Its translation is CATSRLLGQGKTYGYTF.

The V and J genes are TRBV5-5 and TRBJ2-1; 10 bases fit TRBD2. With 5 bases clipped from V and 8 bases from J, the junction kept 4 bases outside the gene matches. Germline-derived CDR1 and CDR2 are SGHKS and YYEKEE (reference sequence). There are 13 residues in the CDR3. Written as DNA, the CDR3 is TGTGCCAGCAGTCCGGGACTAGCGTATGAGCAGTTCTTC. Translating it yields CASSPGLAYEQFF.

V is TRBV7-9 and J is TRBJ2-7, with 10 bases matching TRBD2. Germline CDR1 and CDR2: SEHNR and FQNEAQ (reference sequence). Trimming took 1 base from V and 2 from J; bases not matched to a gene: 5. The CDR3 consists of 16 residues. The CDR3 sequence is CASSLGSGRGTYEQYF. CDR3 nucleotides: TGTGCCAGCAGCTTAGGCAGCGGGAGGGGAACCTACGAGCAGTACTTC.

The chain couples TRBV6-5 to TRBJ1-5; TRBD1 matches at 10 bases. The trim removed 5 bases at V and 4 bases at J, leaving 2 bases unmatched. In germline, CDR1 is MNHEY, CDR2 SVGAGI. The CDR3 has 14 amino acids. CDR3 loop: CASSAGQGNQPQHF. The DNA of the CDR3 is TGTGCCAGCAGTGCGGGACAGGGGAATCAGCCCCAGCATTTT.

CDR3 coding DNA: TGTGCCAGCAGTTTGGCGGGGGGAGGCTACGAGCAGTACTTC. Its translation: CASSLAGGGYEQYF. The rearrangement links TRBV27 to TRBJ2-5, with TRBD2 matching 8 bases. Matching the DNA end better, TRBJ2-7 makes the J call doubtful. CDR1 is MNHEY, CDR2 SMNVEV, per germline (reference sequence). The CDR3 spans 14 residues.

This clone was counted once. This chain joins TRBV7-3 and TRBJ2-6; D ambiguous. Trimming cost V 5 bases and J 0 bases, with 8 bases left between them. The germline V gene encodes CDR1 SGHTA and CDR2 FQGTGA. The CDR3 has 15 residues. CDR3 sequence (DNA): TGTGCCAGCAGCCCAACGAGCTCTGGGGCCAACGTCCTGACTTTC. Translation: CASSPTSSGANVLTF.

V gene TRBV10-3 combines with J gene TRBJ2-1; 8 nucleotides align to TRBD1. V shed 11 bases and J 7 bases; nucleotides not matched to a gene: 16. Germline V lookup: CDR1 ENHRY, CDR2 SYGVKD. This CDR3 comprises 15 residues. DNA for the CDR3: TGTGCCGCCGACGCGAGGACAGGGAGGCGAAATGAGCAGTTCTTC. Residues: CAADARTGRRNEQFF.

J is TRBJ2-3 and V is TRBV7-9; TRBD2 aligns across 10 bases. V lost 8 bases to trimming and J lost 5 bases; unmatched junction nucleotides: 4. The CDR3 covers 13 residues. Per the germline V gene, CDR1 is SEHNR and CDR2 is FQNEAQ (reference sequence). CDR3 bases: TGTGCCAGCGGGAGCGGGAGGGAAGATACGCAGTATTTT. Its protein product is CASGSGREDTQYF.

V is TRBV18 and J is TRBJ2-7; D perhaps matches TRBD2 (5 bases). The CDR3 has 14 residues. V lost 2 bases and J lost 5, with 13 bases in between. Germline V gene data show CDR1 as KGHSH and CDR2 as LQKENI. CDR3: CASSPGSANNEQYF. CDR3 DNA: TGTGCCAGCTCACCAGGGAGCGCTAACAACGAGCAGTACTTC. Supplemented by reference TRBV18 and TRBJ2-7, the full variable domain reads NAGVMQNPRHLVRRRGQEARLRCSPMKGHSHVYWYRQLPEEGLKFMVYLQKENIIDESGMPKERFSAEFPKEGPSILRIQQVVRGDSAAYFCASSPGSANNEQYFGPGTRLTVT.

V usage is TRBV9 and J usage is TRBJ2-7; D remains unclear. Germline V gene data show CDR1 as SGDLS and CDR2 as YYNGEE. Trimming stripped 0 bases from V and 0 bases from J, with 7 bases between. This CDR3 comprises 14 residues. This chain's CDR3 is CASSVAPLSYEQYF. CDR3 in DNA: TGTGCCAGCAGCGTAGCCCCCCTCTCCTACGAGCAGTACTTC.

This clone has more than one count but fewer than ten. This chain joins TRBV10-1 and TRBJ1-5; 12 bases match TRBD1. In germline, CDR1 is WNHNN, CDR2 SYGVQD (reference sequence). The CDR3 consists of 18 residues. Trimming at V came to 6 bases and at J to 2 bases, leaving 11 bases not matched to a gene. CDR3 coding DNA: TGCGCCAGCAGATCTCGGGACAGGGGGCGCGACGGCAATCAGCCCCAGCATTTT. Its translation is CASRSRDRGRDGNQPQHF.

This clone showed up just a few times. This chain connects TRBV12-2 to TRBJ1-2; TRBD1, the table's D call, was not compared with the DNA. TRBV12-2 is a listed pseudogene. This CDR3 is 15 amino acids long. The chain's CDR3 is CASRLAGSGGYGYTF. The CDR3 nucleotides read TGTGCAAGTCGCTTAGCGGGTTCAGGGGGCTATGGCTACACCTTC.

The rearrangement joins TRBV30 to TRBJ2-4; D may be TRBD1 (6 bases). Germline CDR1 is GTSNPN and CDR2 is SVGIG (reference sequence). The CDR3 is 15 amino acids. Trimming pared 0 bases from V and 0 bases from J, leaving 9 bases between. CDR3 residues: CAWSVRQVAKNIQYF. For the CDR3, the DNA is TGTGCCTGGAGTGTCCGACAGGTAGCCAAAAACATTCAGTACTTC. The variable domain in full, completed from reference TRBV30 and TRBJ2-4, reads SQTIHQWPATLVQPVGSPLSLECTVEGTSNPNLYWYRQAAGRGLQLLFYSVGIGQISSEVPQNLSASRPQDRQFILSSKKLLLSDSGFYLCAWSVRQVAKNIQYFGAGTRLSVL.

This clone has a handful of counts. The CDR3 spells CASSLARGWGETQYF. The CDR3 coding sequence is TGTGCCAGCAGTTTAGCCAGGGGATGGGGAGAGACCCAGTACTTC. This rearrangement joins TRBV27 to TRBJ2-5; TRBD1 might be the D (6 bases). V dropped 2 bases and J dropped 4 bases, with 14 bases sitting between them. CDR1 is MNHEY and CDR2 is SMNVEV in the germline V gene (reference sequence). The CDR3 is 15 residues long.

This clone turned up a few times. V gene TRBV18 combines with J gene TRBJ2-3; 8 positions agree with TRBD2. The CDR3 covers 14 residues. With V trimmed by 7 bases and J by 0 bases, 3 bases remained unmatched. CDR1 and CDR2 (germline): KGHSH, LQKENI. The CDR3 nucleotides read TGTGCCAGCTTACCTAGCGGGAGCACAGATACGCAGTATTTT. Encoded protein: CASLPSGSTDTQYF.

The chain recombines TRBV5-8 with TRBJ2-1; 14 nucleotides agree with TRBD2. After removal of 1 base from V and 6 bases from J, the junction contained 6 bases not matched to a gene. Germline-derived CDR1 and CDR2 are SGHTS and YDEGEE. CDR3 length equals 17 residues. Written as DNA, the CDR3 is TGTGCCAGCAGCTTGACGGGACTAGCGGGAGAGATCAATGAGCAGTTCTTC. Amino acids: CASSLTGLAGEINEQFF. The whole variable domain, remainder taken from reference TRBV5-8 and TRBJ2-1, is EAGVTQSPTHLIKTRGQQATLRCSPISGHTSVYWYQQALGLGLQFLLWYDEGEERNRGNFPPRFSGRQFPNYSSELNVNALELEDSALYLCASSLTGLAGEINEQFFGPGTRLTVL.

The chain links TRBV9 to TRBJ1-1; D is undetermined. Germline V gene data show CDR1 as SGDLS and CDR2 as YYNGEE. The CDR3 is 14 residues long. With 3 bases removed from V and 0 bases from J, the gap between germline ends came to 9 bases. CDR3 residues: CASSAKSVNTEAFF. DNA of the CDR3: TGTGCCAGCAGCGCTAAGAGCGTGAACACTGAAGCTTTCTTT.

The rearrangement uses TRBV6-4 and TRBJ2-1; TRBD1 is a possible D gene (5 bases). The CDR3 is 14 amino acids. V was cut by 2 bases and J by 15 bases, with 20 bases left in between. Germline V gives CDR1 MRHNA, CDR2 SNTAGT. As DNA, the CDR3 is TGTGCCAGCAGTGACCGCCCACAGGCTTCGGGTCTGTTCTTC. Translating it yields CASSDRPQASGLFF.

The J gene is TRBJ1-1, the V gene TRBV5-5, with a possible D match to TRBD1 (5 bases). The V gene lost 3 bases and the J gene lost 0 bases, with 6 bases spanning the gap. CDR1 SGHKS and CDR2 YYEKEE come from the germline V gene (reference sequence). This CDR3 has 13 residues. The CDR3 bases are TGTGCCAGCAGCTCGACAGTGAACACTGAAGCTTTCTTT. It codes for CASSSTVNTEAFF.

This clone has more than one count but fewer than ten. The rearrangement links TRBV5-1 to TRBJ2-1; 7 bases match TRBD2. Germline lookup yields CDR1 SGHRS and CDR2 YFSETQ. The CDR3 has 15 residues. Losses at the gene ends were 1 base for V and 3 bases for J; bases not matched to a gene: 4. The CDR3 nucleotides are TGCGCCAGCAGCTTGAGGGCGGGAGACTACAATGAGCAGTTCTTC. Translated: CASSLRAGDYNEQFF.

The chain recombines TRBV6-5 with TRBJ1-3, with D possibly TRBD1 on 6 matching bases. The CDR3 length is 13 residues. V was shortened by 5 bases and J by 3 bases, with 8 bases between the two germline ends. Germline CDR1 and CDR2: MNHEY and SVGAGI. CDR3 region: CASSHRDGNTIYF. The CDR3 DNA reads TGTGCCAGCAGTCACAGGGATGGAAACACCATATATTTT.

The rearrangement links TRBV10-3 to TRBJ2-7; 9 bases line up with TRBD2. Germline-derived CDR1 and CDR2 are ENHRY and SYGVKD. The J segment lost 3 bases and the V segment lost 4 bases, leaving 7 bases of the junction unmatched. The CDR3 loop spans 15 amino acids. CDR3 sequence: CAISATSGQIYEQYF. The CDR3 DNA reads as TGTGCCATCAGTGCGACTAGCGGACAGATCTACGAGCAGTACTTC.

The V call is TRBV4-1, the J call TRBJ2-1, with D possibly matching TRBD1 (6 bases). The CDR3 is 14 residues long. Per the germline V gene, CDR1 is MGHRA and CDR2 is YSYEKL. V was trimmed by 4 bases and J by 7 bases, leaving 14 bases between them. The CDR3, as DNA: TGCGCCAGCAGCCCGCAGGGGAGAATAAATGAGCAGTTCTTC. This sequence encodes CASSPQGRINEQFF.